The text below deals with one T cell receptor beta chain. No antigen is known for it. The record originates from a study of memory CD4+ T cells and cytomegalovirus serostatus. Study-wide points: A US-trained random forest predicted CMV serostatus with median AUC around 0.9.

Using immunoSEQ multiplex PCR, the repertoire was profiled, and TCRdb retains in-frame clones only, with some absent. The sample lists 35,000 to 45,000 clones; 79% were seen once. Germline loops: CDR1 MNHNS, CDR2 SASEGT. This CDR3 has 15 residues. V was clipped by 5 bases and J by 0 bases, with 11 bases between them. Single viable CD3+CD4+CD8-CD45RO+ cells were sorted as the memory CD4+ T cells. The chain has TRBV6-1 and TRBJ1-3; D gene uncertain. The sequence was obtained from an adult in good health and CMV-seronegative. Sample: memory CD4+ T cells from blood. This CDR3 reads CASSPLRVSGNTIYF. In DNA, the CDR3 is TGTGCCAGCAGTCCCCTTCGGGTCTCTGGAAACACCATATATTTT.